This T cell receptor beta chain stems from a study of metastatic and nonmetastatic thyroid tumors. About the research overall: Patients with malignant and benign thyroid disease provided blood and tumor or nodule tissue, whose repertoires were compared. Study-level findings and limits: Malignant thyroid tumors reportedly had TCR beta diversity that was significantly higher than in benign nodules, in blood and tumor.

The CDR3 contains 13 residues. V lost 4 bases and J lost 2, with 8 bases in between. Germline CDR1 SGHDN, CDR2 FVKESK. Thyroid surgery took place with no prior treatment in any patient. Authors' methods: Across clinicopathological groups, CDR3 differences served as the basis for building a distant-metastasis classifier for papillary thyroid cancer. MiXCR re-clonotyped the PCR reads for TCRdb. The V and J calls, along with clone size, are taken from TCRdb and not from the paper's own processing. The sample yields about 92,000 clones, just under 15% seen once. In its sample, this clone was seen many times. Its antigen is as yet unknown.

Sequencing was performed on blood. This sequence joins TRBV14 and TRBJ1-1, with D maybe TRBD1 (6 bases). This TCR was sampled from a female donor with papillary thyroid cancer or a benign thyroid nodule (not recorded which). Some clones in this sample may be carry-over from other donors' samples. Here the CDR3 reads CASSRTVNTEAFF. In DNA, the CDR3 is TGTGCCAGCAGCCGGACAGTCAACACTGAAGCTTTCTTT.